Reported below is one T cell receptor beta chain. TCRdb's table, derived via immunoSEQ multiplex PCR, lists solely in-frame clones and lacks some. The table lists some 630,000 clones, around 72% of them singletons. The entry originates in a study of shared clonotypes between healthy human individuals. In germline, CDR1 is ENHRY, CDR2 SYGVKD. This CDR3 is built from 15 residues. V dropped 4 bases and J dropped 3; count of bases not matched to a gene: 6. Sample: memory CD4+ T cells sorted from blood. Subset in this sample: CD45RA-negative fraction. V usage is TRBV10-3 and J usage is TRBJ2-7, with TRBD2 matching 10 bases. The sequence was obtained from a woman aged 25 to 39 in good health. The CDR3 reads CAISGVASGSYEQYF. CDR3 bases: TGTGCCATCAGTGGGGTGGCTAGCGGGAGCTACGAGCAGTACTTC.